Below are 2 T cell receptor beta chains sequenced from a single sample in a study of PD-L1 blockade in urothelial cancer. The table came from immunoSEQ multiplex PCR; TCRdb's copy has only in-frame clones and leaves some out. Of roughly 52,000 clones listed, more than 65% are singletons. Time point in this sample: pretreatment peripheral blood. Specimen: PBMCs, collected around atezolizumab (anti-PD-L1) treatment. The receptors here all came from an older man with urothelial cancer.

V is TRBV5-1 and J is TRBJ2-1, with TRBD2 matching over 9 bases. After removal of 0 bases from V and 5 bases from J, the junction contained 6 bases not matched to a gene. The CDR3 consists of 16 residues. The V gene's germline CDR1 is SGHRS and CDR2 YFSETQ. Written as DNA, the CDR3 is TGCGCCAGCAGCTTGGATTCTAGCGGGAATAACAATGAGCAGTTCTTC. The encoded protein is CASSLDSSGNNNEQFF.

The genes are TRBV19 and TRBJ2-7, with 10 positions matching TRBD2. V gave up 1 base and J gave up 5 bases; unmatched junction bases: 5. Looked up from germline, CDR1 is LNHDA and CDR2 is SQIVND (reference sequence). The CDR3 length is 15 residues. CDR3: CASSIAGLAINEQYF. CDR3 bases: TGTGCCAGTAGTATAGCGGGACTAGCGATCAACGAGCAGTACTTC.